Below are 12 T cell receptor beta chains sequenced from a single sample in a study of cytomegalovirus exposure and HLA in healthy donors. The PCR employed 60 Vbeta primers together with 13 Jbeta primers. Measured with immunoSEQ multiplex PCR; TCRdb has only the in-frame clones, and not every one. The table includes about 250,000 clones, just over 70% detected once. Sequences were obtained from PBMCs. These TCRs come from a female donor in good health and CMV-seronegative.

The chain joins TRBV28 to TRBJ2-1; 9 positions match TRBD2. The CDR3 sequence is 14 residues long. The germline CDR1 and CDR2 sequences are MDHEN and SYDVKM. V trimming: 10 bases; J trimming: 8 bases; junction bases outside the gene matches: 12. The CDR3 bases are TGTGCCACCTCTTGGCGGGAGGGCCGGGATGAGCAGTTCTTC. This sequence encodes CATSWREGRDEQFF.

V usage is TRBV28 and J usage is TRBJ2-7; D unclear. Looked up from germline, CDR1 is MDHEN and CDR2 is SYDVKM. The CDR3 totals 12 residues. Trimming removed 9 bases at V and 5 bases at J, with 14 bases between. The CDR3 region is CASSGLTHEQYF. DNA of the CDR3: TGTGCCAGTTCGGGTCTTACCCACGAGCAGTACTTC.

The chain couples TRBV5-1 to TRBJ2-5, with D tentatively TRBD1 (6 bases). Judging by the DNA end, TRBJ2-7 fits better; the J call may be wrong. This CDR3 is built from 15 residues. Germline V gene data show CDR1 as SGHRS and CDR2 as YFSETQ. In DNA form, the CDR3 reads TGCGCCAGCAGCTTGTCGCCAGGGGACCCCTACGAGCAGTACTTC. It is translated as CASSLSPGDPYEQYF.

The rearrangement links TRBV6-1 to TRBJ1-4; the D is unclear. The V gene lost 3 bases and the J gene lost 4 bases, with 12 bases spanning the gap. Germline values: CDR1 MNHNS, CDR2 SASEGT. The CDR3 is 15 amino acids. The CDR3 sequence: CASSDLVGYNEKLFF. Here the CDR3 DNA reads TGTGCCAGCAGTGACCTAGTCGGGTATAATGAAAAACTGTTTTTT.

V usage is TRBV5-6 and J usage is TRBJ2-5; 10 bases line up with TRBD2. The junction had 8 bases not matched to a gene; V was cut back by 5 bases and J by 1 base. CDR1 is SGHDT and CDR2 is YYEEEE in the germline V gene. The CDR3 is 16 amino acids. The CDR3 spells CASSFRLAGSQETQYF. Here the CDR3 DNA reads TGTGCCAGCAGTTTTAGACTAGCGGGCAGCCAAGAGACCCAGTACTTC.

This clone has just a few counts. The chain links TRBV12-5 to TRBJ1-2, with a weak D call TRBD1 (6 bases). The CDR3 totals 18 residues. Germline CDR1 LGHNT, CDR2 FRNRAP. V shed 2 bases and J shed 6 bases, with 25 bases lying between them. The CDR3: CASGLSGSTGRDYDGYTF. CDR3 sequence (DNA): TGTGCTAGTGGTTTGTCTGGGTCGACAGGTCGAGACTATGATGGCTACACCTTC.

The chain is built from TRBV7-6 and TRBJ2-3; TRBD1 matches 10 bases. The V segment lost 4 bases and the J segment 4 bases; nucleotides outside the gene matches: 8. The CDR3 runs to 16 residues. Germline loops: CDR1 SGHVS, CDR2 FNYEAQ. The CDR3 loop is CASSSAGTGVADTQYF. For the CDR3, the DNA is TGTGCCAGCAGCTCGGCCGGGACAGGGGTTGCAGATACGCAGTATTTT.

This chain uses TRBV5-4 with TRBJ2-3; 10 bases map to TRBD2. Unmatched junction bases numbered 9, after V lost 0 bases and J lost 2 bases. CDR3 length equals 18 residues. Germline values: CDR1 SGHNT, CDR2 YYREEE (reference sequence). The CDR3 sequence: CASSLDGPGLALTDTQYF. CDR3 DNA sequence: TGTGCCAGCAGCTTGGATGGACCGGGACTAGCGCTCACAGATACGCAGTATTTT.

In its sample, this clone was seen a few times. This chain uses TRBV5-1 with TRBJ2-7, with D tentatively TRBD1 (5 bases). The CDR3 is 16 amino acids. CDR1 and CDR2 (germline): SGHRS, YFSETQ. Trimming took off 1 base at V and 2 bases at J, with 16 bases between the two ends. Here the CDR3 DNA reads TGCGCCAGCAGCTTGTCACAGGTTCGTGTTGCCTACGAGCAGTACTTC. Amino acid sequence: CASSLSQVRVAYEQYF.

The rearrangement links TRBV28 to TRBJ1-2; 9 bases are a match to TRBD1. The trim removed 4 bases at V and 8 bases at J, leaving 5 bases unmatched. The CDR3 loop spans 13 amino acids. Germline V CDR1 and CDR2: MDHEN, SYDVKM. This CDR3 is CASSWGTGLGYTF. The CDR3 nucleotides read TGTGCCAGCAGTTGGGGGACAGGGTTGGGCTACACCTTC.

This clone has only a few counts. CDR3 in amino acids: CASSPQGGELFF. CDR3 in DNA: TGTGCCAGCAGCCCTCAGGGCGGGGAGCTGTTTTTT. The chain links TRBV11-1 to TRBJ2-2; maybe TRBD1 (5 bases). Germline V lookup: CDR1 SGHAT, CDR2 FQDESV (reference sequence). Trimming stripped 5 bases from V and 7 bases from J, with 8 bases between. This CDR3 has 12 amino acids.

The chain joins TRBV5-1 to TRBJ2-3; no firm D call. From germline, CDR1 is SGHRS and CDR2 YFSETQ. This CDR3 spans 14 amino acids. Trimming removed 4 bases at V and 1 base at J, with 10 bases between. CDR3 loop: CASSVDTRTDTQYF. The CDR3 bases are TGCGCCAGCAGCGTAGACACTCGCACAGATACGCAGTATTTT.